The 21 T cell receptor beta chains below come from one sample, sequenced in a study of early T cells in non-severe SARS-CoV-2 infection listed by TCRdb under 2021. The library was made by 5' RACE. This sample was sequenced with a NextSeq 500. The public reads were reprocessed in TCRdb via fastp at Q25 and MiXCR, keeping in-frame beta chains. Rows with a matching CDR3 protein are joined into one entry that keeps the most common DNA and genes. The sample data list about 68,000 distinct CDR3 sequences, and approximately 11% of these were observed just once. Around 6.6% of the sample goes to the ten largest clones. Material for sequencing was whole blood. These receptors were collected from an adult who was a healthcare worker with PCR-confirmed SARS-CoV-2 infection or an uninfected control (not recorded which).

This clonotype turned up a few times. This rearrangement joins TRBV19 to TRBJ1-1; D is perhaps TRBD1 (6 bases). The CDR3 is made up of 14 amino acids. Deletions cut 5 bases from V and 5 bases from J, with 15 bases between. CDR1 is LNHDA and CDR2 is SQIVND in the germline V gene (reference sequence). CDR3 loop: CASSPHWGATEAFF. The CDR3 DNA reads as TGTGCCAGTAGTCCCCACTGGGGGGCGACTGAAGCTTTCTTT.

J is TRBJ1-1 and V is TRBV7-8; 7 bases match TRBD1. With V trimmed by 1 base and J by 3 bases, 5 bases remained unmatched. The CDR3 is 15 amino acids. The germline CDR1 and CDR2 sequences are SGHVS and FQNEAQ. The CDR3 protein is CASSLVFQGDTEAFF. DNA of the CDR3: TGTGCCAGCAGCTTAGTGTTCCAGGGGGACACTGAAGCTTTCTTT.

The rearrangement uses TRBV6-2 or TRBV6-3 and TRBJ1-5; unclear D gene. The CDR3 is 14 amino acids. The V gene's germline CDR1 is MNHEY and CDR2 SVGEGT. V was cut by 5 bases and J by 6 bases, with 14 bases left in between. In DNA, the CDR3 is TGTGCCAGCAGTCCTACGTCTGGGATTCAGCCCCAGCATTTT. Residues: CASSPTSGIQPQHF.

This clonotype has a count of ten or more. The chain has TRBV6-4 and TRBJ2-3; D gene ambiguous. The CDR3 length is 13 residues. The germline gives CDR1 MRHNA, CDR2 SNTAGT. The V gene lost 0 bases and the J gene lost 3 bases, with 4 bases spanning the gap. The CDR3 coding sequence is TGTGCCAGCAGTGACTCGGAAACAGATACGCAGTATTTT. This sequence encodes CASSDSETDTQYF.

There are many counts of this clonotype. The rearrangement links TRBV9 to TRBJ2-1; D ambiguous. The CDR3 extends over 14 amino acids. V was cut by 0 bases and J by 4 bases, with 8 bases left in between. The germline V gene has CDR1 SGDLS and CDR2 YYNGEE. For the CDR3, the DNA is TGTGCCAGCAGCGTAGACCCCCTTTACAATGAGCAGTTCTTC. Translation gives CASSVDPLYNEQFF.

This clonotype came up a few times. The genes are TRBV7-2 and TRBJ1-1; no reliable D call. CDR3 size: 14 residues. The V end lost 1 base, the J end lost 4 bases, and 10 bases lay between the germline ends. CDR1 SGHTA and CDR2 FQGNSA come from the germline V gene. In nucleotides, the CDR3 is TGTGCCAGCAGCTTAGTTGGATGGGGCACTGAAGCTTTCTTT. The encoded protein is CASSLVGWGTEAFF.

There are a few counts of this clonotype. This chain links TRBV7-9 with TRBJ1-4; D is undetermined. This CDR3 spans 13 amino acids. Between the trimmed V and J ends, which lost 1 base and 13 bases, there was a span of 13 bases. CDR1 is SEHNR and CDR2 is FQNEAQ in the germline V gene (reference sequence). The CDR3 bases are TGTGCCAGCAGCTTAGTGGAGAATGAAGGACTGTTTTTT. It encodes CASSLVENEGLFF.

The sample holds a few counts of this clonotype. V is TRBV28 and J is TRBJ1-2, with D perhaps matching TRBD1 (5 bases). This CDR3 spans 13 amino acids. Germline V lookup: CDR1 MDHEN, CDR2 SYDVKM. The V end lost 3 bases, the J end lost 5 bases, and 10 bases lay between the germline ends. The CDR3 reads CASSFEGAYGYTF. CDR3 sequence (DNA): TGTGCCAGCAGTTTTGAAGGGGCATATGGCTACACCTTC.

This clonotype was recorded a few times. V and J are TRBV7-2 and TRBJ2-5; weak D call: TRBD2 (6 bases). The CDR3 loop spans 14 amino acids. CDR1 and CDR2 (germline): SGHTA, FQGNSA. Deletions cut 5 bases from V and 1 base from J, with 11 bases between. The chain's CDR3 is CASSPRRAQETQYF. CDR3 coding DNA: TGTGCCAGCAGCCCCCGGAGGGCCCAAGAGACCCAGTACTTC. Full variable domain (missing parts from reference TRBV7-2 and TRBJ2-5): GAGVSQSPSNKVTEKGKDVELRCDPISGHTALYWYRQSLGQGLEFLIYFQGNSAPDKSGLPSDRFSAERTGGSVSTLTIQRTQQEDSAVYLCASSPRRAQETQYFGPGTRLLVL.

This clonotype occurred many times. This chain joins TRBV18 and TRBJ2-5, with TRBD2 matching 8 bases. The V gene's germline CDR1 is KGHSH and CDR2 LQKENI. Losses at the gene ends were 3 bases for V and 5 bases for J; bases not matched to a gene: 5. CDR3 length: 14 residues. This CDR3 reads CASSPGTRSETQYF. The CDR3 DNA sequence: TGTGCCAGCTCACCGGGGACTAGAAGCGAGACCCAGTACTTC.

The chain uses TRBV2 and TRBJ1-5; D possibly corresponds to TRBD1 (6 bases). This CDR3 spans 14 amino acids. Trimming took 4 bases from V and 3 from J, leaving 10 bases between them. The V gene's germline CDR1 is SNHLY and CDR2 FYNNEI. The CDR3 coding sequence is TGTGCCAGCAGTGGGGGGCAGTCCAATCAGCCCCAGCATTTT. Protein product: CASSGGQSNQPQHF.

This clonotype has a count of ten or more. As DNA, the CDR3 is TGTGCCAGCAGCCAAGCTCCCCGGGACTATGGCTACACCTTC. Protein sequence: CASSQAPRDYGYTF. V is TRBV3-1 and J is TRBJ1-2; D not resolved. Germline CDR1 reads LGHDT; CDR2 reads YNNKEL (reference sequence). The V gene lost 1 base and the J gene lost 3 bases, with 9 bases spanning the gap. This CDR3 has 14 amino acids.

This clonotype has a handful of counts. This rearrangement joins TRBV7-2 to TRBJ2-5; D gene uncertain. Per germline, CDR1 SGHTA and CDR2 FQGNSA. Trimming stripped 5 bases from V and 9 bases from J, with 13 bases between. The CDR3 consists of 12 residues. Written as DNA, the CDR3 is TGTGCCAGCAGCCCCCCGTATTTGGCCCAGTACTTC. It is translated as CASSPPYLAQYF.

This clonotype was seen many times. This chain's CDR3 is CASRPAGGYNTEAFF. The CDR3 region has the DNA TGTGCCAGCAGGCCCGCAGGGGGCTATAACACTGAAGCTTTCTTT. The chain combines TRBV6-5 with TRBJ1-1; 8 bases match TRBD1. V shed 6 bases, J shed 2 bases, and the junction held 8 bases outside the gene matches. Germline lookup yields CDR1 MNHEY and CDR2 SVGAGI. This CDR3 comprises 15 residues.

In this sample, this clonotype turned up many times. The chain carries TRBV19 and TRBJ2-1; 9 nucleotides line up with TRBD2. Trimming took 6 bases from V and 5 from J; bases not matched to a gene: 8. The CDR3 is made up of 15 amino acids. The germline CDR1 and CDR2 sequences are LNHDA and SQIVND (reference sequence). CDR3 protein: CASSTSGTSNNEQFF. The CDR3 region has the DNA TGTGCCAGTAGCACCTCCGGGACTAGCAACAATGAGCAGTTCTTC.

This clonotype was found a few times. One end of the junction varies from germline; a read error may be responsible. The V call is TRBV9, the J call TRBJ1-6; 8 nucleotides align to TRBD1. CDR3 length: 17 amino acids. CDR1 and CDR2 from the germline V gene are SGDLS and YYNGEE. CDR3 region: CASSESGGSSYNSPLHF. DNA for the CDR3: TGCGCCAGCAGCGAATCAGGGGGCAGCTCCTATAATTCACCCCTCCACTTT.

This clonotype showed up many times. The chain is built from TRBV15 and TRBJ2-3; 9 positions agree with TRBD2. V gave up 0 bases and J gave up 4 bases; unmatched junction bases: 2. This CDR3 comprises 15 residues. Germline CDR1 reads LNHNV; CDR2 reads YYDKDF (reference sequence). The CDR3 DNA reads TGTGCCACCAGCAGAGATAGCGGGAGCCCAGATACGCAGTATTTT. Translation: CATSRDSGSPDTQYF.

This clonotype turned up a few times. The chain has TRBV5-4 and TRBJ1-1; TRBD1 aligns across 7 bases. CDR1 and CDR2 from the germline V gene are SGHNT and YYREEE (reference sequence). Losses at the gene ends were 0 bases for V and 4 bases for J; bases not matched to a gene: 6. CDR3 length: 15 residues. For the CDR3, the DNA is TGTGCCAGCAGCTTGGAGAACAGGGGAATCACTGAAGCTTTCTTT. As protein: CASSLENRGITEAFF.

There are a few counts of this clonotype. The V gene is TRBV4-1, the J gene TRBJ2-3, with TRBD2 matching 7 bases. This CDR3 region has 15 residues. Germline V gene lookup returns CDR1 MGHRA and CDR2 YSYEKL. V lost 5 bases, J lost 4 bases, and 9 bases stayed unmatched. The CDR3 DNA reads TGCGCCAGCAGCTCAGCGGGATTACCCCCAGATACGCAGTATTTT. Protein: CASSSAGLPPDTQYF.

This chain links TRBV11-2 with TRBJ2-5, with 10 bases aligning to TRBD1. V dropped 1 base and J dropped 3; count of bases not matched to a gene: 5. The CDR3 sequence is 16 residues long. Germline V gene lookup returns CDR1 SGHAT and CDR2 FQNNGV. CDR3 protein: CASSLGDRGHKETQYF. The DNA for the CDR3 is TGTGCCAGCAGCTTAGGCGACAGGGGGCACAAAGAGACCCAGTACTTC. Drawing the rest from reference TRBV11-2 and TRBJ2-5, the complete variable domain is EAGVAQSPRYKIIEKRQSVAFWCNPISGHATLYWYQQILGQGPKLLIQFQNNGVVDDSQLPKDRFSAERLKGVDSTLKIQPAKLEDSAVYLCASSLGDRGHKETQYFGPGTRLLVL.

The chain carries TRBV28 and TRBJ1-2, with D hard to call. V was shortened by 2 bases and J by 3 bases, with 4 bases between the two germline ends. CDR3 size: 12 residues. CDR1 is MDHEN and CDR2 is SYDVKM in the germline V gene. The CDR3 bases are TGTGCCAGCAGTTTACCCCACTATGGCTACACCTTC. Translated, it gives CASSLPHYGYTF.